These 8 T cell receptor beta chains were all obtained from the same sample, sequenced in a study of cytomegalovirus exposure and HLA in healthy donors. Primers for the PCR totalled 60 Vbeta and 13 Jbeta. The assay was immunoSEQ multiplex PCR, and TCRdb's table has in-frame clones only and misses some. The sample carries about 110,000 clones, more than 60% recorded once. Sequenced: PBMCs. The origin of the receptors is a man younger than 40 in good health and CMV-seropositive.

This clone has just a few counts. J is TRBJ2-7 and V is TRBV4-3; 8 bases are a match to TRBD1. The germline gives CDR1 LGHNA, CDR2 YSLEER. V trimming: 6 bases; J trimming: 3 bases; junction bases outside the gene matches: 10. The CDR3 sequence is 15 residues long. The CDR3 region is CASRRKNRGNYEQYF. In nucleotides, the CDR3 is TGCGCCAGCAGGAGGAAGAACAGGGGGAACTACGAGCAGTACTTC.

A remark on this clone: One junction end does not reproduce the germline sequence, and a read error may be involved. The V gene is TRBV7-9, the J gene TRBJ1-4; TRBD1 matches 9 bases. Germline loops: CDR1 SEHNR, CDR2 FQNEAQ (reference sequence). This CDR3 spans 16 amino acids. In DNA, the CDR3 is TGTTCCAGCAGCTTAACGGGACAGGGCGGTAATGAAAAACTGTTTTTT. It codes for CSSSLTGQGGNEKLFF. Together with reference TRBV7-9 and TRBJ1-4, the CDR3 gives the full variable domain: DTGVSQNPRHKITKRGQNVTFRCDPISEHNRLYWYRQTLGQGPEFLTYFQNEAQLEKSRLLSDRFSAERPKGSFSTLEIQRTEQGDSAMYLCSSSLTGQGGNEKLFFGSGTQLSVL.

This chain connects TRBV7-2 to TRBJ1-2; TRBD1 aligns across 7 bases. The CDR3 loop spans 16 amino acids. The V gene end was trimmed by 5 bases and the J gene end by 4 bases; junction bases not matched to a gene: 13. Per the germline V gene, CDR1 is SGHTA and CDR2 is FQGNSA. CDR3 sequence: CASSDTLRDSVYGYTF. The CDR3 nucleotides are TGTGCCAGCAGCGACACACTCCGGGACAGCGTCTATGGCTACACCTTC. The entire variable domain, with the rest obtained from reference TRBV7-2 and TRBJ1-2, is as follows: GAGVSQSPSNKVTEKGKDVELRCDPISGHTALYWYRQSLGQGLEFLIYFQGNSAPDKSGLPSDRFSAERTGGSVSTLTIQRTQQEDSAVYLCASSDTLRDSVYGYTFGSGTRLTVV.

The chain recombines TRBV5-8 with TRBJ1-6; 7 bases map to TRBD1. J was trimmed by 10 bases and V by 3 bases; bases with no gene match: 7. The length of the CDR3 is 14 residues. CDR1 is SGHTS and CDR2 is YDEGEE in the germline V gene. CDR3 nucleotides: TGTGCCAGCAGCTCGACAGGGTACGGCTCACCCCTCCACTTT. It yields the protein CASSSTGYGSPLHF.

Written as DNA, the CDR3 is TGTGCCACCAGCAGAGATCGCGGGGGACGGACTGAAGCTTTCTTT. This translates into CATSRDRGGRTEAFF. The J gene is TRBJ1-1, the V gene TRBV15; tentative D call: TRBD1 (5 bases). CDR3 length equals 15 residues. Germline V gene sequence: CDR1 LNHNV, CDR2 YYDKDF (reference sequence). With 0 bases removed from V and 5 bases from J, the gap between germline ends came to 13 bases.

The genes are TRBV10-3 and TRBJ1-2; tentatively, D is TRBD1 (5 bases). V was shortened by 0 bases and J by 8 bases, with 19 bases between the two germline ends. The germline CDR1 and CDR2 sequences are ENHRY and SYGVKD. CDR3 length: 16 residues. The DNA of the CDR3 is TGTGCCATCAGTGAGTCCGGGGGGTCAGGCCCCTCGGGCTACACCTTC. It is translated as CAISESGGSGPSGYTF.

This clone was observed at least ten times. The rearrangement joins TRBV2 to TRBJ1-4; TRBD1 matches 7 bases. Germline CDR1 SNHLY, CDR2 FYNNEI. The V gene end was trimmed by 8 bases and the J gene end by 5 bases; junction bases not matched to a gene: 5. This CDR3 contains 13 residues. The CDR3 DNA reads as TGTGCCAGCCTGGGACAGCCGAATGAAAAACTGTTTTTT. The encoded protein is CASLGQPNEKLFF.

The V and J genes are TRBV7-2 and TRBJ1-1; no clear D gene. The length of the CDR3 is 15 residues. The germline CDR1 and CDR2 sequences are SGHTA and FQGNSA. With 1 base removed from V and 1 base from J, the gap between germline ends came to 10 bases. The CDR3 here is CASSLDGDGNTEAFF. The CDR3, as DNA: TGTGCCAGCAGCTTAGACGGGGATGGGAACACTGAAGCTTTCTTT.